The rows below give T cell receptor beta chains drawn from one sample of a study of blood T cell repertoires in COVID-19. Measured with immunoSEQ multiplex PCR; TCRdb has only the in-frame clones, and not every one. The data show around 100,000 clones, just under 80% seen once. The sequenced sample consisted of peripheral blood. The receptor set was obtained from a man in his 70s with active or convalescent COVID-19. Each CDR3 is given with its conserved first and last residue. The D gene is left open where the match is weak. Expanded clones are given a class, and other clones once, few, many or no size at all.

TRBJ2-3 | TRBV5-1 | TRBD2 | . | TGCGCCAGCAGCTTGCCTCTAGCGGGGGGCATCACAGATACGCAGTATTTT | CASSLPLAGGITDTQYF
TRBJ2-2 | TRBV27 | . | once | TGTGCCAGCAGTTTATGGCAGGGCGGGGAGCTGTTTTTT | CASSLWQGGELFF
TRBJ1-2 | TRBV5-5 | . | . | TGTGCCAGCAGCTTCGACCGGGCTAACTATGGCTACACCTTC | CASSFDRANYGYTF
TRBJ2-1 | TRBV4-2 | TRBD2 | . | TGTGCCAGCAGCCAAGCCGGTGGACTAGCGGCTAATGAGCAGTTCTTC | CASSQAGGLAANEQFF
TRBJ1-2 | TRBV4-1 | TRBD1 | . | TGCGCCAGCAGCCAAGGCACGCGTGAGGGGGCAAACTATGGCTACACCTTC | CASSQGTREGANYGYTF
TRBJ2-7 | TRBV27 | TRBD1 | . | TGTGCCAGCAGTTTCCATGGGACAGGGGTCTACGAGCAGTACTTC | CASSFHGTGVYEQYF
TRBJ1-4 | TRBV5-1 | TRBD1 | . | TGCGCCAGCAGCTTTGGACAGGGGAAGAGTAAAAAACTGTTTTTT | CASSFGQGKSKKLFF
TRBJ1-6 | TRBV10-2 | . | once | TGCGCCAGCAGTGAGGCGTGGCGGCAGAGAACTTCACCCCTCCACTTT | CASSEAWRQRTSPLHF
TRBJ2-7 | TRBV30 | . | . | TGTGCCTGGAGGCCAAAGACAGGATGGGGCGAGCAGTACTTC | CAWRPKTGWGEQYF
TRBJ2-3 | TRBV5-4 | . | few | TGTGCCAGCAGTTCACCAGGGCCCGGCACAGATACGCAGTATTTT | CASSSPGPGTDTQYF
TRBJ1-5 | TRBV7-2 | . | . | TGTGCCAGCAGCCCAGTCGACAGCCTCAATCAGCCCCAGCATTTT | CASSPVDSLNQPQHF
TRBJ2-7 | TRBV5-1 | TRBD1 | . | TGCGCCAGCAGCCAGACAGGGTCCCTCTACGAGCAGTACTTC | CASSQTGSLYEQYF
TRBJ1-1 | TRBV5-4 | TRBD1 | . | TGTGCCAGCAGTGATACAGGGGGCACTGAAGCTTTCTTT | CASSDTGGTEAFF
TRBJ2-7 | TRBV15 | . | . | TGTGCCACCAGTCAAGGCATAACGGGCTACGAGCAGTACTTC | CATSQGITGYEQYF
TRBJ1-2 | TRBV10-3 | . | . | TGTGCCATCAGCCGCAGGGCTGACGCCTATGGCTACACCTTC | CAISRRADAYGYTF
TRBJ1-1 | TRBV3-1/TRBV3-2 | . | . | TGTGCCAGCAGTTCGTATCATTCCGGGACTGAAGCTTTCTTT | CASSSYHSGTEAFF
TRBJ1-2 | TRBV28 | . | . | TGTGCCAGCAGCCCCGGGGGGACATGGGGCTACACCTTC | CASSPGGTWGYTF
TRBJ1-1 | TRBV11-1 | . | . | TGTGCCAGCAGCTCCGACAGCCAGAACACTGAAGCTTTCTTT | CASSSDSQNTEAFF
TRBJ2-7 | TRBV2 | TRBD2 | . | TGTGCCAGCAGTGCGGCGACGGGAGGGCCTTACGAGCAGTACTTC | CASSAATGGPYEQYF
TRBJ2-2 | TRBV5-1 | . | . | TGCGCCAGCAGCTCGACGGGGGACGGGGAGCTGTTTTTT | CASSSTGDGELFF
TRBJ2-1 | TRBV27 | . | . | TGTGCCAGCCGCCAGAGGAATGAGCAGTTCTTC | CASRQRNEQFF
TRBJ1-2 | TRBV6-6 | . | . | TGTGCCGCCTTGACGGGGGGATGGGAGGATGGCTACACCTTC | CAALTGGWEDGYTF
TRBJ1-2 | TRBV7-2 | . | . | TGTGCCAGCAGCTTAGAGGGGGGGTATGGCTACACCTTC | CASSLEGGYGYTF
TRBJ1-2 | TRBV9 | TRBD1 | . | TGTGCCAGCAGCGCCACCGGGACAGGGTCTGGCTACACCTTC | CASSATGTGSGYTF
TRBJ1-1 | TRBV6-2/TRBV6-3 | TRBD1 | . | TGTGCCAGCAGTTACGGGACAGATGCTTTCTTT | CASSYGTDAFF
TRBJ2-2 | TRBV4-1 | . | . | TGCGCCAGCAGCCAAATCGACATGGGTTTCCCAACCGGGGAGCTGTTTTTT | CASSQIDMGFPTGELFF
TRBJ2-1 | TRBV24-1 | TRBD2 | . | TGTGCCACCAGTGATTTGTATAAGAGGAGCGGGGACTACAATGAGCAGTTCTTC | CATSDLYKRSGDYNEQFF
TRBJ1-4 | TRBV5-4 | TRBD1 | . | TGTGCCAGCAGCTTGGGGGGGACAGGGCGGAATGAAAAACTGTTTTTT | CASSLGGTGRNEKLFF
TRBJ2-1 | TRBV5-1 | . | . | TGCGCCAGCAGCTCTGGCGGCAATGAGCAGTTCTTC | CASSSGGNEQFF
TRBJ2-3 | TRBV24-1 | TRBD2 | . | TGTGCCACCAGTGACCCTGCAGCGGGATTTGGGGATACGCAGTATTTT | CATSDPAAGFGDTQYF
TRBJ2-5 | TRBV5-1 | . | once | TGCGCCAGCAGCCCCGTCGGACAGGGAGGGGAGACCCAGTACTTC | CASSPVGQGGETQYF
TRBJ1-1 | TRBV2 | . | . | TGTGCCAGCAGTGAAGGCCCCAGAAACACTGAAGCTTTCTTT | CASSEGPRNTEAFF
TRBJ1-1 | TRBV6-5 | TRBD1 | . | TGTGCCAGCATTGTAGGGGGCGAAGACACTGAAGCTTTCTTT | CASIVGGEDTEAFF
TRBJ1-2 | TRBV3-1/TRBV3-2 | . | . | TGTGCCAGCAGCCAGGGTGGCGGTGGCTACACCTTC | CASSQGGGGYTF
TRBJ2-6 | TRBV28 | . | . | TGTGCCAGCAGTTTACTTGGGGCCAACGTCCTGACTTTC | CASSLLGANVLTF
TRBJ2-3 | TRBV27 | . | few | TGTGCCAGCAGTTTCTTCGGAGGGCCGAGCACAGATACGCAGTATTTT | CASSFFGGPSTDTQYF
TRBJ2-1 | TRBV5-3 | TRBD2 | . | TGTGCCAGAAGCGGATCCTCTAGCGGGGGGCACCCCTACAATGAGCAGTTCTTC | CARSGSSSGGHPYNEQFF
TRBJ2-5 | TRBV25-1 | TRBD1 | . | TGTGCCAGCCATAGGGCTAGGACAGGGGAGGAAGAGACCCAGTACTTC | CASHRARTGEEETQYF
TRBJ2-5 | TRBV19 | . | . | TGTGCCAGTAGTCCATCGGACCAAGAGACCCAGTACTTC | CASSPSDQETQYF
TRBJ1-3 | TRBV3-1/TRBV3-2 | . | . | TGTGCCAGCAGCCAAGAAATCCGGGTTGGAAACACCATATATTTT | CASSQEIRVGNTIYF
TRBJ2-7 | TRBV28 | TRBD2 | . | TGTGCCAGCAGTTTAGGCGGGGGGGCAAACGAGCAGTACTTC | CASSLGGGANEQYF
TRBJ2-1 | TRBV7-2 | TRBD2 | . | TGTGCCAGCAGCCTCCGGCGGACTAGCGGGAGCAATGAGCAGTTCTTC | CASSLRRTSGSNEQFF
TRBJ1-1 | TRBV12-3/TRBV12-4 | . | . | TGTGCCAGCAGTTTCCAGGGGAACACTGAAGCTTTCTTT | CASSFQGNTEAFF
TRBJ2-7 | TRBV10-3 | TRBD1 | few | TGTGCCATCAGTGAGGGGACAGGGGGCGAGCAGTACTTC | CAISEGTGGEQYF
TRBJ2-5 | TRBV19 | . | . | TGTGCCAGTAGTCCCGACAGTTCCCAAGCGACCCAGTACTTC | CASSPDSSQATQYF
TRBJ1-2 | TRBV7-9 | . | once | TGTGCCAGCAGCCGGGCGGAGGCCGGGGGAGGAGGCTACACCTTC | CASSRAEAGGGGYTF
TRBJ1-1 | TRBV12-3/TRBV12-4 | . | . | TGTGCCAGCAGTCCCAGTGGGGGGAGGGAAGCTTTCTTT | CASSPSGGREAFF
TRBJ2-3 | TRBV10-3 | TRBD1 | . | TGTGCCATCACGGGACAGGGCCTAGATACGCAGTATTTT | CAITGQGLDTQYF
TRBJ2-1 | TRBV15 | TRBD1 | . | TGTGCCACCAGCCCCGGGACAGAGGACCATGAGCAGTTCTTC | CATSPGTEDHEQFF
TRBJ2-2 | TRBV4-2 | . | . | TGTGCCAGCAGCCAGGGGAGCGGGGAGCTGTTTTTT | CASSQGSGELFF
TRBJ2-3 | TRBV5-1 | . | . | TGCGCCAGCAGTTTGGACAGCAGCACAGATACGCAGTATTTT | CASSLDSSTDTQYF
TRBJ2-7 | TRBV20-1 | . | . | TGCAGTGCTAGTACGGATGCGGGATGGGGTTACGAGCAGTACTTC | CSASTDAGWGYEQYF
TRBJ2-3 | TRBV24-1 | TRBD1 | . | TGTGCCACCAGTGACTCGGACAGACAGGGCAGTAATACGCAGTATTTT | CATSDSDRQGSNTQYF
TRBJ2-4 | TRBV3-1/TRBV3-2 | TRBD2 | once | TGTGCCAGCAGCCAAGATGCCCCGTGGGCTAGCGGGGGATCCAAAAACATTCAGTACTTC | CASSQDAPWASGGSKNIQYF
TRBJ2-3 | TRBV11-2 | TRBD2 | few | TGTGCCAGCAGCCGATCCCCAATAGCGGGCAACACAGATACGCAGTATTTT | CASSRSPIAGNTDTQYF